The present entry profiles one TCR beta chain with its context. The antigen is undetermined. Generated by immunoSEQ multiplex PCR, the TCRdb table keeps only in-frame clones and is missing some. The data contain approximately 420,000 clones, roughly 88% of them singletons. These data originate in a study of Ad26.COV2.S vaccination and SARS-CoV-2 variants. Whole-study context: This donor came from the COV1001 trial of Ad26.COV2.S. Once, or twice with 56 days between doses, Ad26.COV2.S was given intramuscularly.

Findings and limits, study-wide: Recipients given vaccine exceeded placebo recipients in spike-specific TCR breadth. Spike-specific responses of CD8+ and CD4+ T cells were reported to display substantial breadth after vaccination.

V was trimmed by 5 bases and J by 8 bases, leaving 18 bases between them. This CDR3 region has 14 residues. Germline values: CDR1 MNHEY, CDR2 SVGAGI. The treatment is: roughly 18 received Ad26.COV2.S at low or high dose, single or two shots; five or six received placebo; per-sample allocation not given. After the first vaccine or placebo injection, samples were drawn on day 63. The gene calls are TRBV6-5 and TRBJ1-2, with D tentatively TRBD1 (5 bases). The material was peripheral blood, obtained in a trial of Ad26.COV2.S vaccine versus placebo. The sequence derives from a person between 18 and 60 years old who received the Ad26.COV2.S COVID-19 vaccine or a placebo. Here the CDR3 DNA reads TGTGCCAGCAGTACCTACGGGGGGAGTTACGGCTACACCTTC. Protein sequence: CASSTYGGSYGYTF.